The T cell receptor beta chain under discussion was sequenced for a study of blood T cell repertoires in COVID-19. As for the study in general: Whether acute or convalescent, the COVID-19 samples came from the United States, Italy and Spain. T cells, B-cell-depleted T cells, or PBMCs supplied cDNA or gDNA.

Under the authors' procedure: Estimation of nucleated cell counts was performed using reference gene primer amplification. Produced via immunoSEQ multiplex PCR; TCRdb's table is partial and in-frame only. The V and J calls and the clone size are those of that table, but D and trimming were determined from the DNA. The repertoire holds tens of thousands of clones, with roughly 86% as singletons. Trimming removed 4 bases at V and 1 base at J, with 7 bases between. The CDR3 is 13 residues long. The clonotype comes from a man aged 80 or over with active COVID-19. The sample taken for sequencing was peripheral blood. The chain links TRBV12-3 or TRBV12-4 to TRBJ2-5, with D tentatively TRBD1 (5 bases). The CDR3 bases are TGTGCCAGCAGTTCTACAGGCCAAGAGACCCAGTACTTC. It translates to CASSSTGQETQYF.